These T cell receptor beta chains were read from a single sample in a study of T cell clonotyping in hematopoietic cell transplantation. Sequencing was performed with immunoSEQ multiplex PCR; in TCRdb, only in-frame clones are kept and a portion is missing. The profile covers a few thousand clones, with about 96% appearing a single time and roughly 2.7% taken by the ten largest. This specimen was PBMCs, taken 100 days after allogeneic stem cell transplant. The receptors were gathered from a male patient aged 40-50 years who had an allogeneic stem cell transplant from a related donor, so the T cells may come from the graft donor. Some clones in this sample may be carry-over from other donors' samples. Both conserved end residues are part of each CDR3. The D gene is left open where the match is weak. Clone size is given for some rows only: seen once, a few or many times, or a class if the clone is expanded.

NA TRBJ1-4 NA 15 TRBV25-1 TGTGCCAGCAGTCCGACAGGTCCGCAATTTGAAAAACTGTTTTTT CASSPTGPQFEKLFF
NA TRBJ1-2 TRBD1 13 TRBV7-8 TGTGCCAGCAGCCTACGGGACAGGGGTGGCTACACCTTC CASSLRDRGGYTF
NA TRBJ1-4 NA 15 TRBV30 TGTGCCTGGAGTGTAGCGTGGGTAACTAATGAAAAACTGTTTTTT CAWSVAWVTNEKLFF
NA TRBJ1-1 NA 18 TRBV5-4 TGTGCCAGCAGCTTTCTACCCTCCCCGACGTACATGAACACTGAAGCTTTCTTT CASSFLPSPTYMNTEAFF
NA TRBJ1-1 NA 13 TRBV11-2 TGTGCCAGCAGCTTAGACATTCGGTTTAGAGCTTTCTTT CASSLDIRFRAFF
NA TRBJ1-5 TRBD1 14 TRBV19 TGTGCCAGTATGAGACAGGGTTGGAATCAGCCCCAGCATTTT CASMRQGWNQPQHF
NA TRBJ2-5 TRBD2 14 TRBV14 TGTGCCAGCAGCCAAGTAGCGGGGGGACAGACCCAGTACTTC CASSQVAGGQTQYF
NA TRBJ2-7 NA 11 TRBV14 TGTGCCAGCAGCCATAGCTACGAGCAGTACTTC CASSHSYEQYF
NA TRBJ2-3 TRBD2 17 TRBV15 TGTGCCACCAGCCGAAAAAGGGACTATCCTTACACAGATACGCAGTATTTT CATSRKRDYPYTDTQYF
once TRBJ1-2 NA 12 TRBV6-5 TGTGCCAGCAGTTACGGGGGTTCAGGCTACACCTTC CASSYGGSGYTF
NA TRBJ2-7 NA 14 TRBV5-1 TGCGCCAGCACGGCACAGGGAACACCTTACGAGCAGTACTTC CASTAQGTPYEQYF
NA TRBJ1-2 NA 17 TRBV14 TGTGCCAGCAGCAAAATGGCGGCGGCTATTTCTAACTATGGCTACACCTTC CASSKMAAAISNYGYTF
NA TRBJ2-7 TRBD1 14 TRBV29-1 TGCAGCGTTGCCCGGACAGGGGATCCCTCCGAGCAGTACTTC CSVARTGDPSEQYF
once TRBJ2-7 NA 13 TRBV7-9 TGTGCCAGCAGCACCCCTACAGACTACGAGCAGTACTTC CASSTPTDYEQYF
NA TRBJ1-2 TRBD1 16 TRBV25-1 TGTGCCAGCAGTGGCCCGGGACAGACATCTAACTATGGCTACACCTTC CASSGPGQTSNYGYTF
NA TRBJ2-2 NA 13 TRBV29-1 TGCAGCGTCCGGACACTTAACACCGGGGAGCTGTTTTTT CSVRTLNTGELFF
NA TRBJ2-7 NA 12 TRBV30 TGTGCCTGGACAGGGAACGACTGGGAGCAGTACTTC CAWTGNDWEQYF
NA TRBJ1-2 TRBD1 13 TRBV5-6 TGTGCCAGCAGCGGACAGGGGGCCTACGGCTACACCTTC CASSGQGAYGYTF
NA TRBJ2-1 NA 15 TRBV7-2 TGTGCCAGCAGTCAACTCCGGAAACCTAACAATGAGCAGTTCTTC CASSQLRKPNNEQFF
NA TRBJ2-1 NA 16 TRBV6-5 TGTGCCAGCAGTTACAGACAGTTGAGCTCCTACAATGAGCAGTTCTTC CASSYRQLSSYNEQFF
once TRBJ2-7 NA 12 TRBV6-1 TGTGCCAGTGATGAGAACCTCTACGAGCAGTACTTC CASDENLYEQYF
NA TRBJ2-7 TRBD1 14 TRBV13 TGTGCCAGCAGCTTGGGACAGGGAGGGTACGAGCAGTACTTC CASSLGQGGYEQYF
NA TRBJ2-7 NA 12 TRBV28 TGTGCCAGCAGTCAGAGCTCCTACGAGCAGTACTTC CASSQSSYEQYF
few TRBJ2-7 NA 14 TRBV27 TGTGCCAGCAGTCCCCTTGGACAGACCTACGAGCAGTACTTC CASSPLGQTYEQYF
NA TRBJ2-3 NA 13 TRBV19 TGTGCCAGTAGTCCTAATCAGGGAGATACGCAGTATTTT CASSPNQGDTQYF
NA TRBJ2-5 NA 15 TRBV11-3 TGTGCCAGCAGCTTAGGGGCCAGCCCCCAAGAGACCCAGTACTTC CASSLGASPQETQYF
NA TRBJ1-2 NA 13 TRBV30 TGTGCCTGGAGTGAACAGTTTAACTATGGCTACACCTTC CAWSEQFNYGYTF
NA TRBJ2-1 NA 13 TRBV4-1 TGCGCCAGCAGCGCGACTAGGAACAATGAGCAGTTCTTC CASSATRNNEQFF
NA TRBJ1-1 TRBD1 14 TRBV6-1 TGTGCCAGCAAACAGGGGGACCGGGGTGGTGAAGCTTTCTTT CASKQGDRGGEAFF
NA TRBJ2-7 NA 15 TRBV18 TGTGCCAGCTCACGCCCCGGGTCTGCGTTCCTCGAGCAGTACTTC CASSRPGSAFLEQYF
NA TRBJ2-5 NA 13 TRBV19 TGTGCCAGTAGTCGGCAGGCGGGGGAGACCCAGTACTTC CASSRQAGETQYF
NA TRBJ1-1 NA 15 TRBV7-9 TGTGCCAGCAGCTTAGGCGCAGGGATGAACACTGAAGCTTTCTTT CASSLGAGMNTEAFF
NA TRBJ1-2 NA 15 TRBV30 TGTGCCTGGAGTGGGGTGGCAGATTTTAACTATGGCTACACCTTC CAWSGVADFNYGYTF
NA TRBJ2-1 NA 15 TRBV5-4 TGTGCCAGCAGCTTGAGTGTCGGGACCTACAATGAGCAGTTCTTC CASSLSVGTYNEQFF
NA TRBJ2-3 NA 16 TRBV9 TGTGCCAGCAGCGTAGTAGGCAGCACGGGCACAGATACGCAGTATTTT CASSVVGSTGTDTQYF
NA TRBJ2-3 TRBD1 15 TRBV5-1 TGCGCCAGCAGCCCCGACAGGGTTAGCACAGATACGCAGTATTTT CASSPDRVSTDTQYF
NA TRBJ1-1 NA 14 TRBV9 TGTGCCAGCAGCGTAGGTCAGGGGTACACTGAAGCTTTCTTT CASSVGQGYTEAFF
once TRBJ1-1 NA 14 TRBV5-6 TGTGCCAGCAGCTGGGGACAAGCGGACACTGAAGCTTTCTTT CASSWGQADTEAFF
NA TRBJ2-7 NA 12 TRBV6-5 TGTGCCAGCAGCCCACCTCTCGCTCTTAAGTACTTC CASSPPLALKYF